Included here is one T cell receptor (beta chain) sequence, with context. TCRdb's table, derived via immunoSEQ multiplex PCR, lists solely in-frame clones and lacks some. The sample comprises roughly 160,000 clones, 65% to 90% of which are singletons, and roughly 8.2% rests with the top ten. The CDR3 has 14 residues. V was pared by 1 base and J by 6 bases, with 7 bases of the junction left unmatched. The germline V gene has CDR1 SGHRS and CDR2 YFSETQ. The sample comes from a study of blood T cell repertoires in COVID-19. Sequencing was carried out using peripheral blood. This clonotype originated in a man between 60 and 75 years old with acute or convalescent COVID-19. The genes are TRBV5-1 and TRBJ2-7; 7 bases match TRBD2. CDR3: CASSLLAGRVEQYF. CDR3 nucleotides: TGCGCCAGCAGCTTGTTAGCGGGCCGCGTCGAGCAGTACTTC. The full variable domain, completed using reference TRBV5-1 and TRBJ2-7, is KAGVTQTPRYLIKTRGQQVTLSCSPISGHRSVSWYQQTPGQGLQFLFEYFSETQRNKGNFPGRFSGRQFSNSRSEMNVSTLELGDSALYLCASSLLAGRVEQYFGPGTRLTVT.